These 3 T cell receptor beta chains were sequenced from one sample in a study of T cell responses to AZD1222 COVID-19 vaccine. Profiled with immunoSEQ multiplex PCR; TCRdb holds only in-frame clones, not every one. This sample has about 150,000 clones, with 91% found just once. This material consisted of peripheral blood, taken on day 0 of AZD1222 vaccination. The receptors shown here come from an adult in good health.

The chain recombines TRBV27 with TRBJ1-4, with unresolved D. Trimming took 0 bases from V and 8 from J, leaving 13 bases between them. Germline CDR1 and CDR2: MNHEY and SMNVEV (reference sequence). CDR3 size: 15 residues. The CDR3 region has the DNA TGTGCCAGCAGTTTATCGTACCGAGGGCACGAAAAACTGTTTTTT. Protein product: CASSLSYRGHEKLFF.

This clone was seen only a few times. The chain recombines TRBV28 with TRBJ2-7, with D unresolved. The germline V gene has CDR1 MDHEN and CDR2 SYDVKM. V gave up 1 base and J gave up 2 bases, with 3 bases separating them. The CDR3 is made up of 12 amino acids. CDR3 coding DNA: TGTGCCAGCAGTTTATCCCCCTACGAGCAGTACTTC. This translates into CASSLSPYEQYF.

V usage is TRBV6-2 or TRBV6-3 and J usage is TRBJ2-2; 8 bases are a match to TRBD2. This CDR3 is 17 amino acids long. Trimming took 5 bases from V and 7 from J; bases not matched to a gene: 15. Germline CDR1 reads MNHEY; CDR2 reads SVGEGT. The DNA for the CDR3 is TGTGCCAGCAGTACCCTCTTGGGCGGGAGGTTCGGCGGGGAGCTGTTTTTT. Amino acids: CASSTLLGGRFGGELFF.